A selection of T cell receptor beta chains follows, all from one sample in a study of T cells in Graves' hyperthyroidism and ophthalmopathy. TCRdb re-called the multiplex PCR reads through MiXCR, storing one row per CDR3 protein. Here the sample spans 650,000 to 850,000 distinct CDR3 sequences, roughly 20% being singletons. Sequencing was done on a sample of blood. These receptors were collected from a woman between 50 and 59 years old with Graves' hyperthyroidism that later progressed to Graves' ophthalmopathy. The CDR3 runs from the conserved cysteine through the conserved F or W. The D gene is left open where the match is weak. Clone size is not always given. Where it is, it says once, few, many or a class for expanded clones.

clone size: few
J gene: TRBJ2-2
V gene: TRBV4-2
D gene: .
CDR3 DNA: TGTGCCAGCAGCCAAGATGCGACCGGCCTCCTAGGCGGGGAGCTGTTTTTT
CDR3 protein: CASSQDATGLLGGELFF

clone size: .
J gene: TRBJ1-4
V gene: TRBV9
D gene: .
CDR3 DNA: TGTGCCAGCAGCAGGGGAACGGGAAAACTGTTTTTT
CDR3 protein: CASSRGTGKLFF

clone size: .
J gene: TRBJ1-4
V gene: TRBV6-2/TRBV6-3
D gene: .
CDR3 DNA: TGTGCCAGCAGTTACTCGATAACCGATCAGAATCAGTGGGAAAAACTGTTTTTT
CDR3 protein: CASSYSITDQNQWEKLFF

clone size: .
J gene: TRBJ1-4
V gene: TRBV15
D gene: .
CDR3 DNA: TGTGCCACCAGCAGAGCCATGGGTGAAAAACTGTTTTTT
CDR3 protein: CATSRAMGEKLFF

clone size: few
J gene: TRBJ2-1
V gene: TRBV6-1
D gene: TRBD2
CDR3 DNA: TGTGCCAGCCTGCCTAGCGGGGGGAGAGGCTCCTACAATGAGCAGTTCTTC
CDR3 protein: CASLPSGGRGSYNEQFF

clone size: .
J gene: TRBJ2-7
V gene: TRBV29-1
D gene: TRBD1
CDR3 DNA: TGCAGCGGAAGGGACAGGGGTTCCTACGAGCAGTACTTC
CDR3 protein: CSGRDRGSYEQYF

clone size: many
J gene: TRBJ2-1
V gene: TRBV2
D gene: .
CDR3 DNA: TGTGCCAGCAGCCTAACCAGGGGGGATGAGCAGTTCTTC
CDR3 protein: CASSLTRGDEQFF

clone size: .
J gene: TRBJ2-2
V gene: TRBV7-7
D gene: TRBD2
CDR3 DNA: TGTGCTAGCAGCTTAGGCCCGCTAGCGGGAGTCCCCGGGGAGCTGTTTTTT
CDR3 protein: CASSLGPLAGVPGELFF

clone size: many
J gene: TRBJ2-7
V gene: TRBV12-3/TRBV12-4
D gene: TRBD1
CDR3 DNA: TGTGCCAGCAGTTTGGGGACAGGGGAGCAGTACTTC
CDR3 protein: CASSLGTGEQYF

clone size: many
J gene: TRBJ1-1
V gene: TRBV5-1
D gene: TRBD1
CDR3 DNA: TGCGCCAGCAGCTTGGGGGGACAGGGGGGTTATGAAGCTTTCTTT
CDR3 protein: CASSLGGQGGYEAFF

clone size: .
J gene: TRBJ1-2
V gene: TRBV6-1
D gene: TRBD1
CDR3 DNA: TGTGCCAGCCGTGGGATAAGGACAGGAGGGCCTAGCTATGGCTACACCTTC
CDR3 protein: CASRGIRTGGPSYGYTF

clone size: few
J gene: TRBJ1-2
V gene: TRBV10-3
D gene: .
CDR3 DNA: TGTGCCATCAGTGAGTCGCGACAGGAGTATGGCTACACCTTC
CDR3 protein: CAISESRQEYGYTF

clone size: .
J gene: TRBJ2-5
V gene: TRBV4-1
D gene: .
CDR3 DNA: TGCGCCAGCAGCCAGGGGTACCAAGAGACCCAGTACTTC
CDR3 protein: CASSQGYQETQYF

clone size: many
J gene: TRBJ2-7
V gene: TRBV2
D gene: .
CDR3 DNA: TGTGCCAGCAGTGAACAGGGTTCCGACGAGCAGTACTTC
CDR3 protein: CASSEQGSDEQYF

clone size: many
J gene: TRBJ1-5
V gene: TRBV20-1
D gene: .
CDR3 DNA: TGCAGTGCTAGAAGAGGCAATCAGCCCCAGCATTTT
CDR3 protein: CSARRGNQPQHF

clone size: many
J gene: TRBJ2-5
V gene: TRBV11-2
D gene: .
CDR3 DNA: TGTGCCAGCAGCTTAGATCGTTTAGCGGAAGGGACCCAGTACTTC
CDR3 protein: CASSLDRLAEGTQYF

clone size: many
J gene: TRBJ1-2
V gene: TRBV18
D gene: TRBD1
CDR3 DNA: TGTGCCAGCTCAGAAGACAGGGATTTCTATGGCTACACCTTC
CDR3 protein: CASSEDRDFYGYTF

clone size: many
J gene: TRBJ1-5
V gene: TRBV6-1
D gene: .
CDR3 DNA: TGTGCCAGCAGTGTATTGCCATCAGGGTTTAGCAATCAGCCCCAGCATTTT
CDR3 protein: CASSVLPSGFSNQPQHF

clone size: .
J gene: TRBJ2-5
V gene: TRBV4-1
D gene: TRBD2
CDR3 DNA: TGCGCCAGCAGCCAAATCAGCGGGGGACAGACCCAGTACTTC
CDR3 protein: CASSQISGGQTQYF

clone size: .
J gene: TRBJ1-5
V gene: TRBV20-1
D gene: TRBD1
CDR3 DNA: TGCAGTGCTAGATCAGGGACAGGCAGTCCTCCCCAGCATTTT
CDR3 protein: CSARSGTGSPPQHF

clone size: .
J gene: TRBJ2-5
V gene: TRBV14
D gene: .
CDR3 DNA: TGTGCCAGCAGCCAAGATTGGCGGACGGTAGGGCAAGAGACCCAGTACTTC
CDR3 protein: CASSQDWRTVGQETQYF

clone size: .
J gene: TRBJ1-6
V gene: TRBV6-5
D gene: TRBD1
CDR3 DNA: TGTGCCAGCAGTTACGGGACAGGGTTAAATTCACCCCTCCACTTT
CDR3 protein: CASSYGTGLNSPLHF

clone size: .
J gene: TRBJ2-5
V gene: TRBV2
D gene: TRBD1
CDR3 DNA: TGTGCCAGCAGTCCCGGGACAGGGACGGAGACCCAGTACTTC
CDR3 protein: CASSPGTGTETQYF

clone size: many
J gene: TRBJ1-5
V gene: TRBV5-1
D gene: .
CDR3 DNA: TGCGCCAGCAGCTTGGGTTCTGCCAATCAGCCCCAGCATTTT
CDR3 protein: CASSLGSANQPQHF

clone size: many
J gene: TRBJ1-1
V gene: TRBV11-2
D gene: TRBD1
CDR3 DNA: TGTGCCAGCAGCTTAGGGGGGGCAGGGGGCTCTGAAGCTTTCTTT
CDR3 protein: CASSLGGAGGSEAFF

clone size: many
J gene: TRBJ2-3
V gene: TRBV20-1
D gene: TRBD2
CDR3 DNA: TGCAGTCAACCTAGCGGGGGGGCCCGGCGCACAGATACGCAGTATTTT
CDR3 protein: CSQPSGGARRTDTQYF

clone size: once
J gene: TRBJ2-1
V gene: TRBV27
D gene: .
CDR3 DNA: TGTGCCAGCAGTTTTGGGTCCCGCTCCTACAATGAGCAGTTCTTC
CDR3 protein: CASSFGSRSYNEQFF

clone size: .
J gene: TRBJ1-2
V gene: TRBV19
D gene: .
CDR3 DNA: TGTGCCAGTAGACCGGGACCCGGAGGTGGCTACACCTTC
CDR3 protein: CASRPGPGGGYTF

clone size: many
J gene: TRBJ1-1
V gene: TRBV2
D gene: .
CDR3 DNA: TGTGCCAGCAGTGGCAACCCGGGACAAACCCCCGAAGCTTTCTTT
CDR3 protein: CASSGNPGQTPEAFF

clone size: .
J gene: TRBJ2-1
V gene: TRBV5-5
D gene: .
CDR3 DNA: TGTGCCAGCAGCCCCTTTGATGAGCAGTTCTTC
CDR3 protein: CASSPFDEQFF

clone size: few
J gene: TRBJ2-3
V gene: TRBV5-6
D gene: TRBD2
CDR3 DNA: TGTGCCAGCAGCTTGGCGACTAGCGGGGGGTATCGTGCAGATACGCAGTATTTT
CDR3 protein: CASSLATSGGYRADTQYF

clone size: few
J gene: TRBJ2-1
V gene: TRBV3-1
D gene: .
CDR3 DNA: TGTGCCAGCAGCCGGGTGGGGGCCGGTGAGCAGTTCTTC
CDR3 protein: CASSRVGAGEQFF

clone size: many
J gene: TRBJ1-2
V gene: TRBV2
D gene: .
CDR3 DNA: TGTGCCAGCAGTAATTTAGGGGAAGGAGGTGGCTACACCTTC
CDR3 protein: CASSNLGEGGGYTF

clone size: .
J gene: TRBJ2-7
V gene: TRBV29-1
D gene: TRBD1
CDR3 DNA: TGCAGCGTTGAAGCCCAGGGGGAATCCTACGAGCAGTACTTC
CDR3 protein: CSVEAQGESYEQYF

clone size: .
J gene: TRBJ1-3
V gene: TRBV3-1
D gene: .
CDR3 DNA: TGTGCCAGCAGCCAAGACCCGGGCCTCTCTGGAAACACCATATATTTT
CDR3 protein: CASSQDPGLSGNTIYF

clone size: few
J gene: TRBJ1-2
V gene: TRBV12-3/TRBV12-4
D gene: .
CDR3 DNA: TGTGCCAGCAGTTTTGCAGGGCCTGGCTATGGCTACACCTTC
CDR3 protein: CASSFAGPGYGYTF

clone size: .
J gene: TRBJ1-1
V gene: TRBV20-1
D gene: .
CDR3 DNA: TGCAGTGCTAGAGAAGGGGGGTCGGGAGTGAACACTGAAGCTTTCTTT
CDR3 protein: CSAREGGSGVNTEAFF

clone size: few
J gene: TRBJ1-3
V gene: TRBV7-8
D gene: TRBD1
CDR3 DNA: TGTGCCAGCAGCTTAGGACAGGGTTACTCTGGAAACACCATATATTTT
CDR3 protein: CASSLGQGYSGNTIYF

clone size: .
J gene: TRBJ1-2
V gene: TRBV5-1
D gene: .
CDR3 DNA: TGCGCCAGCAGCCGGACTGGAGAGGGTAACTATGGCTACACCTTC
CDR3 protein: CASSRTGEGNYGYTF

clone size: .
J gene: TRBJ1-2
V gene: TRBV29-1
D gene: .
CDR3 DNA: TGCAGCGTTGAAAACGTCAGGGAAGTCAGTGGCTACACCTTC
CDR3 protein: CSVENVREVSGYTF

clone size: many
J gene: TRBJ1-4
V gene: TRBV2
D gene: .
CDR3 DNA: TGTGCCAGCAGGGGCTACCCAAATGAAAAACTGTTTTTT
CDR3 protein: CASRGYPNEKLFF

clone size: once
J gene: TRBJ1-3
V gene: TRBV27
D gene: TRBD1
CDR3 DNA: TGTGCCAGCAGTTCAATCTACCCCACCAGGGGGACAGGACTTAACACCATATATTTT
CDR3 protein: CASSSIYPTRGTGLNTIYF

clone size: .
J gene: TRBJ1-2
V gene: TRBV29-1
D gene: .
CDR3 DNA: TGCAGCGTTCTTTTCGACAGGTTGAGTAGGACTTACGGCTACACCTTC
CDR3 protein: CSVLFDRLSRTYGYTF

clone size: few
J gene: TRBJ1-2
V gene: TRBV20-1
D gene: .
CDR3 DNA: TGCAGTGCTAGAGATGAGACACTTAACTATGGCTACACCTTC
CDR3 protein: CSARDETLNYGYTF

clone size: .
J gene: TRBJ1-6
V gene: TRBV10-3
D gene: .
CDR3 DNA: TGTGCCATCAGTGAGCACAGAGGTGATTCACCCCTCCACTTT
CDR3 protein: CAISEHRGDSPLHF

clone size: few
J gene: TRBJ1-3
V gene: TRBV3-1
D gene: TRBD1
CDR3 DNA: TGTGCCAGCAGCCAAGACAGGGGGCGAAACACCATATATTTT
CDR3 protein: CASSQDRGRNTIYF

clone size: .
J gene: TRBJ2-1
V gene: TRBV6-1
D gene: TRBD1
CDR3 DNA: TGTGCCAGCAGAAGAGGGACAGGGTCCTACAATGAGCAGTTCTTC
CDR3 protein: CASRRGTGSYNEQFF

clone size: many
J gene: TRBJ1-1
V gene: TRBV5-1
D gene: .
CDR3 DNA: TGCGCCAGCAGCTTGAAGGAGATGAACACTGAAGCTTTCTTT
CDR3 protein: CASSLKEMNTEAFF

clone size: .
J gene: TRBJ2-3
V gene: TRBV5-4
D gene: TRBD2
CDR3 DNA: TGTGCCAGCAGCTTGGGAGATGGAGCGGGGGGGCTGATGGCAGATACGCAGTATTTT
CDR3 protein: CASSLGDGAGGLMADTQYF

clone size: .
J gene: TRBJ1-2
V gene: TRBV10-3
D gene: .
CDR3 DNA: TGTGCCATCGGACTCACAGGGTTTGGCTACACCTTC
CDR3 protein: CAIGLTGFGYTF

clone size: .
J gene: TRBJ1-2
V gene: TRBV11-2
D gene: .
CDR3 DNA: TGTGCCAGCAGCTTAGTTGGCCTGAGGGGCTTCGAGGATTACACCTTC
CDR3 protein: CASSLVGLRGFEDYTF

clone size: many
J gene: TRBJ1-2
V gene: TRBV7-6
D gene: TRBD1
CDR3 DNA: TGTGCCAGCAGCATCGGACAGGGAGGCGGCTACACCTTC
CDR3 protein: CASSIGQGGGYTF

clone size: many
J gene: TRBJ2-3
V gene: TRBV24-1
D gene: .
CDR3 DNA: TGTGCCACCAGTGATTTGGCCGGCTTATCACGCACAGATACGCAGTATTTT
CDR3 protein: CATSDLAGLSRTDTQYF